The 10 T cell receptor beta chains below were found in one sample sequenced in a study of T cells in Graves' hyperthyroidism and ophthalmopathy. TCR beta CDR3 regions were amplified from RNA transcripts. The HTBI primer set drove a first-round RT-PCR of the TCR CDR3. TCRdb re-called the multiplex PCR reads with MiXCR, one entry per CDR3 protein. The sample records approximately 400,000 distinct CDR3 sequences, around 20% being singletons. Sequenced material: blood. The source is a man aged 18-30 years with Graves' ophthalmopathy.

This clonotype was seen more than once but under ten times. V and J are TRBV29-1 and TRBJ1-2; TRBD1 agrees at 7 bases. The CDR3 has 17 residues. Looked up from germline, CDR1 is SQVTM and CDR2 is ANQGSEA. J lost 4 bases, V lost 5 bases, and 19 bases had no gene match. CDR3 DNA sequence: TGCAGCGTTCCGTCCCCTCCCTCAGGGGGTATCATCTATGGCTACACCTTC. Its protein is CSVPSPPSGGIIYGYTF.

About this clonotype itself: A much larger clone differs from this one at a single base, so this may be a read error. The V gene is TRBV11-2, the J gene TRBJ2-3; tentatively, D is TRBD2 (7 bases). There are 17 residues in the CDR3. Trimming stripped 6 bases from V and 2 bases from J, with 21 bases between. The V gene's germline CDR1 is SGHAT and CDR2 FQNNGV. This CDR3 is CASSVGTAGAHTDTQYF. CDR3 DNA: TGTGCCAGCAGTGTAGGAACGGCGGGGGCACACACAGATACGCAGTATTTT.

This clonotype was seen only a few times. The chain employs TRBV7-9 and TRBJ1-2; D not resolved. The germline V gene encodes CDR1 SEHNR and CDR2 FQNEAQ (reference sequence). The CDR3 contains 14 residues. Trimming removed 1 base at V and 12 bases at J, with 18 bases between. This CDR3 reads CASSLGGEVVGDTF. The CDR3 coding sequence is TGTGCCAGCAGCTTAGGTGGAGAGGTGGTTGGTGACACCTTC.

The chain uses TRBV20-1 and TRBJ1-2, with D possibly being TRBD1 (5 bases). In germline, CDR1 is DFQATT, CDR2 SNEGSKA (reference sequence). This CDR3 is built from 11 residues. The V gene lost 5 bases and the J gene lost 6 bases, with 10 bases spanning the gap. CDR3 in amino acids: CSAPGYDGYTF. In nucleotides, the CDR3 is TGCAGTGCTCCAGGGTATGATGGCTACACCTTC.

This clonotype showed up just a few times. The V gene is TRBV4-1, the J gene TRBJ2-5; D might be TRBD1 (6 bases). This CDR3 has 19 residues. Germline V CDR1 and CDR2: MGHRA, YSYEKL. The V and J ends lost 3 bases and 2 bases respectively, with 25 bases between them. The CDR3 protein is CASSQRGPPTGIGQETQYF. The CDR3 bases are TGCGCCAGCAGCCAGAGGGGCCCCCCAACAGGGATCGGACAAGAGACCCAGTACTTC.

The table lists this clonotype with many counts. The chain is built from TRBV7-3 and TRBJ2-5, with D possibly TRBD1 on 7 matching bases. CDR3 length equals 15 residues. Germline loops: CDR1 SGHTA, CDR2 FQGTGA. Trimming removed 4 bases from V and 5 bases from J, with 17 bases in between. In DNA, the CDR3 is TGTGCCAGCAGCTCCACCGGGGCAGGGGGGGAGACCCAGTACTTC. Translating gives CASSSTGAGGETQYF.

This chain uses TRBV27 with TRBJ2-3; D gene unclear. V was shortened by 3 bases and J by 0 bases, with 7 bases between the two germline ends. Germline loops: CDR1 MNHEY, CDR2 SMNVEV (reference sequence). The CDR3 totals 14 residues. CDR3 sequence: CASSLAVSTDTQYF. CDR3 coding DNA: TGTGCCAGCAGTTTGGCAGTAAGCACAGATACGCAGTATTTT.

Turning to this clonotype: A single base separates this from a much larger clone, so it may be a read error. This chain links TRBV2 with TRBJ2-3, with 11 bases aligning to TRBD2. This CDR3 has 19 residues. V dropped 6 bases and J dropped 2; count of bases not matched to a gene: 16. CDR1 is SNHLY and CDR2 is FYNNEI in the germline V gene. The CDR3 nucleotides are TGTGCCAGCAGCGCCCAACCCCCAACTAGCGGGGGCTTCACAGATACGCAGTATTTT. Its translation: CASSAQPPTSGGFTDTQYF.

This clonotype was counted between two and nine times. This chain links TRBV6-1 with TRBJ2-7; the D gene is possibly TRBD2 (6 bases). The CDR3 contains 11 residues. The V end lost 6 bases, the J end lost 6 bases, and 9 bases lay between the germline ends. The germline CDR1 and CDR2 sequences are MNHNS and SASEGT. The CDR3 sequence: CASRSGGEQYF. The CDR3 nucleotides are TGTGCCAGCAGATCCGGGGGCGAGCAGTACTTC.

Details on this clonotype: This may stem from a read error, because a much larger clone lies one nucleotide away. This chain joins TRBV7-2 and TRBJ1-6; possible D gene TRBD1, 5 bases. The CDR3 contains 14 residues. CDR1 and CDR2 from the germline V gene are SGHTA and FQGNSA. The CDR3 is CASRARLGGSRLHF. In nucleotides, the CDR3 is TGTGCCAGCAGAGCGCGTTTGGGGGGATCACGCCTCCACTTT.